Listed below are T cell receptor beta chains from one sample, sequenced in a study of blood T cell repertoires in COVID-19. Profiling relied on immunoSEQ multiplex PCR, and the TCRdb table lists in-frame clones only, not all of them. The repertoire has around 250,000 clones, roughly 80% of them found once; the top ten carry roughly 3.2%. The sequencing input was peripheral blood. The receptors come from a woman aged 18-35 years with acute or convalescent COVID-19. Both conserved end residues are part of each CDR3. Each record gives: J gene, D gene, clone size, V gene, CDR3 protein, CDR3 DNA. The D gene is left open where the match is weak. The size field is filled for only some rows; it gives once, few, many or a size class.

TRBJ2-3 | NA | NA | TRBV28 | CASSLTPNFVEADTQYF | TGTGCCAGCAGTTTAACCCCGAACTTCGTGGAGGCAGATACGCAGTATTTT
TRBJ1-1 | TRBD1 | NA | TRBV20-1 | CSASETGSPGGTEAFF | TGCAGTGCTAGTGAAACGGGCTCTCCAGGGGGGACTGAAGCTTTCTTT
TRBJ1-1 | TRBD1 | NA | TRBV7-6 | CASSLMPGQGSGNTEAFF | TGTGCCAGCAGCTTAATGCCGGGACAGGGAAGTGGGAACACTGAAGCTTTCTTT
TRBJ2-3 | NA | NA | TRBV6-2/TRBV6-3 | CASSYGGSTDTQYF | TGTGCCAGCAGTTACGGCGGTAGCACAGATACGCAGTATTTT
TRBJ1-2 | NA | NA | TRBV7-8 | CASSLWQVSNYGYTF | TGTGCCAGCAGCTTATGGCAGGTTTCTAACTATGGCTACACCTTC
TRBJ2-7 | TRBD2 | NA | TRBV19 | CASSGAGLAGPSYEQYF | TGTGCCAGTAGTGGCGCAGGACTAGCGGGGCCCTCCTACGAGCAGTACTTC
TRBJ1-5 | TRBD1 | few | TRBV11-2 | CASSARQGFVQPQHF | TGTGCCAGCAGCGCCCGACAGGGGTTCGTTCAGCCCCAGCATTTT
TRBJ1-1 | NA | NA | TRBV7-9 | CASSPYSSSPEAFF | TGTGCCAGCAGCCCGTATTCGAGTTCTCCTGAAGCTTTCTTT
TRBJ2-1 | TRBD2 | NA | TRBV10-3 | CAISEPSLAGGHNEQFF | TGTGCCATCAGTGAGCCTTCTCTAGCGGGAGGGCACAATGAGCAGTTCTTC
TRBJ2-7 | NA | few | TRBV5-6 | CASSSTRSSYEQYF | TGTGCCAGCAGCTCGACTAGAAGCTCCTACGAGCAGTACTTC
TRBJ2-1 | TRBD2 | NA | TRBV6-2/TRBV6-3 | CASSRHASGYNEQFF | TGTGCCAGCAGTCGCCACGCTAGCGGATACAATGAGCAGTTCTTC
TRBJ1-6 | NA | NA | TRBV5-1 | CASSLAFASSYNSPLHF | TGCGCCAGCAGCTTGGCATTCGCGAGCTCCTATAATTCACCCCTCCACTTT
TRBJ1-1 | NA | once | TRBV19 | CASSIVQGHTEAFF | TGTGCCAGTAGTATAGTACAGGGACACACTGAAGCTTTCTTT
TRBJ2-7 | NA | NA | TRBV3-1/TRBV3-2 | CASSQVTWGGAAYEQYF | TGTGCCAGCAGCCAAGTTACGTGGGGCGGGGCCGCCTACGAGCAGTACTTC
TRBJ1-5 | NA | NA | TRBV6-5 | CASSHVLGGQPQHF | TGTGCCAGCAGTCACGTGCTAGGCGGTCAGCCCCAGCATTTT
TRBJ2-1 | NA | NA | TRBV6-4 | CASSDENHNEQFF | TGTGCCAGCAGTGACGAGAACCACAATGAGCAGTTCTTC
TRBJ1-1 | NA | few | TRBV24-1 | CATSDPGGSGEAFF | TGTGCCACCAGTGACCCTGGAGGGTCGGGTGAAGCTTTCTTT
TRBJ2-3 | TRBD2 | NA | TRBV4-1 | CASSLSSLAGFTDTQYF | TGCGCCAGCAGCCTCAGTTCGCTAGCGGGATTCACAGATACGCAGTATTTT
TRBJ2-5 | TRBD2 | NA | TRBV4-2 | CASRSTSGVQETQYF | TGTGCCAGCAGGTCAACTAGCGGGGTACAAGAGACCCAGTACTTC
TRBJ1-2 | NA | few | TRBV2 | CATAPAGLIYGYTF | TGTGCCACCGCCCCAGCAGGGCTAATCTATGGCTACACCTTC
TRBJ2-5 | TRBD2 | NA | TRBV29-1 | CSVGPSGRADETQYF | TGCAGCGTCGGACCTAGCGGGAGGGCTGACGAGACCCAGTACTTC
TRBJ1-2 | NA | NA | TRBV29-1 | CSVERASNYGYTF | TGCAGCGTTGAGAGGGCCTCTAACTATGGCTACACCTTC
TRBJ1-1 | TRBD1 | once | TRBV28 | CASSTLTYRGWNTEAFF | TGTGCCAGCAGTACCCTGACGTACAGGGGTTGGAACACTGAAGCTTTCTTT
TRBJ2-1 | TRBD2 | NA | TRBV4-2 | CASSQDQGLAGHNEQFF | TGTGCCAGCAGCCAAGATCAAGGACTAGCGGGACACAATGAGCAGTTCTTC
TRBJ2-1 | TRBD2 | once | TRBV5-6 | CASSWPGLRDYNEQFF | TGTGCCAGCAGCTGGCCGGGACTACGGGACTACAATGAGCAGTTCTTC
TRBJ2-6 | NA | NA | TRBV19 | CASSIYTNGANVLTF | TGTGCCAGTAGTATATACACAAATGGGGCCAACGTCCTGACTTTC
TRBJ2-7 | NA | NA | TRBV3-1/TRBV3-2 | CASSLVRRVTYEQYF | TGTGCCAGCAGCCTAGTGCGGAGGGTTACTTACGAGCAGTACTTC
TRBJ2-7 | NA | NA | TRBV5-5 | CASSRQTSYEQYF | TGTGCCAGCAGCCGACAGACCTCCTACGAGCAGTACTTC
TRBJ2-2 | TRBD2 | NA | TRBV7-2 | CASSLQEQGGTGELFF | TGTGCCAGCAGCTTACAGGAGCAGGGAGGGACCGGGGAGCTGTTTTTT
TRBJ2-4 | NA | NA | TRBV25-1 | CASSEVDGSGAKNIQYF | TGTGCCAGCAGTGAGGTCGACGGGAGTGGGGCCAAAAACATTCAGTACTTC
TRBJ1-1 | NA | NA | TRBV6-1 | CASRTTGEAFF | TGTGCCAGCAGGACGACAGGAGAAGCTTTCTTT
TRBJ1-1 | TRBD1 | NA | TRBV7-9 | CASSFYSGQGLSEAFF | TGTGCCAGCAGCTTTTATTCGGGACAGGGTTTATCTGAAGCTTTCTTT
TRBJ1-2 | NA | NA | TRBV10-1 | CASSEFSRGFGVSTFGYTF | TGCGCCAGCAGTGAGTTCTCACGGGGGTTCGGGGTAAGTACATTTGGCTACACCTTC
TRBJ2-7 | NA | NA | TRBV11-3 | CASSLGGPSYEQYF | TGTGCCAGCAGCTTAGGCGGCCCTTCCTACGAGCAGTACTTC
TRBJ1-2 | TRBD1 | NA | TRBV14 | CASSKRTGGDRNGYTF | TGTGCCAGCAGCAAACGGACAGGGGGCGATCGGAATGGCTACACCTTC
TRBJ2-7 | TRBD2 | NA | TRBV4-2 | CASSQERSVGGPYEQYF | TGTGCCAGCAGCCAAGAACGTTCCGTGGGAGGGCCCTACGAGCAGTACTTC
TRBJ1-5 | NA | NA | TRBV10-2 | CASSESSGGNQPQHF | TGCGCCAGCAGTGAGAGTAGTGGAGGCAATCAGCCCCAGCATTTT
TRBJ2-5 | NA | NA | TRBV7-8 | CASSFNKQETQYF | TGTGCCAGCAGCTTTAACAAACAAGAGACCCAGTACTTC
TRBJ2-3 | NA | NA | TRBV5-1 | CASSSDLSDTQYF | TGCGCCAGCAGCTCGGACTTGTCGGATACGCAGTATTTT
TRBJ2-4 | TRBD1 | NA | TRBV6-1 | CASSEVPGGTKNIQYF | TGTGCCAGCAGTGAAGTTCCAGGGGGTACCAAAAACATTCAGTACTTC
TRBJ2-1 | NA | many | TRBV3-1/TRBV3-2 | CASSSTSYNEQFF | TGTGCCAGCAGCTCGACTAGCTACAATGAGCAGTTCTTC
TRBJ1-2 | NA | NA | TRBV19 | CASSVSGGNGYTF | TGTGCCAGTAGCGTTTCGGGAGGGAATGGCTACACCTTC
TRBJ2-1 | TRBD2 | NA | TRBV27 | CAHRLAGYNEQFF | TGTGCCCATAGGCTAGCGGGGTACAATGAGCAGTTCTTC
TRBJ2-3 | NA | NA | TRBV24-1 | CATSGTSFNPDTDTQYF | TGTGCCACCAGTGGCACATCATTTAATCCCGACACAGATACGCAGTATTTT
TRBJ2-7 | TRBD2 | NA | TRBV28 | CASSFPTSGTYEQYF | TGTGCCAGCAGTTTTCCGACTAGCGGTACCTACGAGCAGTACTTC